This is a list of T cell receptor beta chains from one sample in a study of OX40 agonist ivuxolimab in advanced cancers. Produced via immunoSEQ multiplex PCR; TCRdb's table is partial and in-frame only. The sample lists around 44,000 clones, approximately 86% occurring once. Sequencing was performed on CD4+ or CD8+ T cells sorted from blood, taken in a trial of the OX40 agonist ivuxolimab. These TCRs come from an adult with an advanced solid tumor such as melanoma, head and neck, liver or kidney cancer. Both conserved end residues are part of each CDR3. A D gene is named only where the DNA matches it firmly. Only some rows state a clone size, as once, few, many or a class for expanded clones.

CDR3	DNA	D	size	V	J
CASSLANAYEQYF	TGTGCCAGCAGCTTAGCGAATGCTTACGAGCAGTACTTC	.	.	TRBV11-3	TRBJ2-7
CASSWGDTEAFF	TGTGCCAGCTCCTGGGGGGACACTGAAGCTTTCTTT	.	.	TRBV5-4	TRBJ1-1
CASSQRTTGEQYF	TGCGCCAGCAGCCAGCGGACAACGGGGGAGCAGTACTTC	.	.	TRBV4-1	TRBJ2-7
CASRLGQWTEAFF	TGTGCCAGCAGGCTCGGGCAATGGACTGAAGCTTTCTTT	.	.	TRBV27	TRBJ1-1
CASSLGTAYEQYF	TGTGCCAGCAGCTTAGGGACAGCCTACGAGCAGTACTTC	.	.	TRBV11-2	TRBJ2-7
CASSPGQVPYEQYF	TGTGCCAGCAGCCCGGGACAGGTACCCTACGAGCAGTACTTC	TRBD1	.	TRBV7-9	TRBJ2-7
CASSPSLAGGRIF	TGTGCCAGCAGCCCCTCCTTAGCGGGGGGGCGCATCTTC	TRBD2	.	TRBV4-2	TRBJ2-1
CASSLGQTYGYTF	TGTGCCAGCAGTTTAGGGCAGACCTATGGCTACACCTTC	.	.	TRBV28	TRBJ1-2
CASSYGGGEQYF	TGTGCCAGCAGTTACGGCGGGGGCGAGCAGTACTTC	TRBD2	.	TRBV6-5	TRBJ2-7
CARGRQPMITSGELFF	TGCGCCCGAGGTAGACAGCCAATGATTACGTCCGGGGAGCTGTTTTTT	.	.	TRBV4-3	TRBJ2-2
CASSLEDKGLNQPQHF	TGTGCCAGCAGCTTAGAAGATAAGGGGCTGAATCAGCCCCAGCATTTT	.	.	TRBV7-9	TRBJ1-5
CASSPRHGNQPQHF	TGTGCCAGTTCACCCCGTCATGGCAATCAGCCCCAGCATTTT	.	.	TRBV6-5	TRBJ1-5
CASSYGRGLTDTQYF	TGTGCCAGCAGTTACGGCAGGGGGCTAACAGATACGCAGTATTTT	TRBD1	once	TRBV6-6	TRBJ2-3
CASSLGSWTDEQYF	TGTGCCAGCAGCTTAGGGTCTTGGACGGACGAGCAGTACTTC	.	.	TRBV13	TRBJ2-7
CASSLQGAGTGELFF	TGTGCCAGCAGCTTACAGGGGGCAGGTACCGGGGAGCTGTTTTTT	TRBD1	.	TRBV7-3	TRBJ2-2
CASSLSGGFANTGELFF	TGTGCCAGCAGCTTAAGTGGGGGATTCGCGAACACCGGGGAGCTGTTTTTT	.	once	TRBV7-3	TRBJ2-2
CASSLFGGEDYGYTF	TGTGCCAGCAGCTTGTTTGGAGGCGAGGACTATGGCTACACCTTC	.	.	TRBV5-6	TRBJ1-2
CASSLASGGGNYGYTF	TGTGCCAGCAGCTTAGCGAGTGGGGGGGGAAACTATGGCTACACCTTC	.	.	TRBV7-6	TRBJ1-2
CASSLAGGHPEQFF	TGTGCCAGCTCCCTAGCGGGGGGGCACCCTGAGCAGTTCTTC	TRBD2	.	TRBV18	TRBJ2-1
CASSPGAGAEAFF	TGTGCCAGCAGCCCCGGAGCAGGCGCGGAAGCTTTCTTT	.	.	TRBV13	TRBJ1-1
CASTQEGSQYF	TGTGCCAGCACCCAAGAGGGGAGCCAGTACTTC	.	.	TRBV5-4	TRBJ2-5
CASSEARQANYGYTF	TGTGCCAGCAGTGAAGCTCGGCAGGCTAACTATGGCTACACCTTC	.	.	TRBV6-1	TRBJ1-2
CSGTGEGEKLFF	TGCAGCGGGACAGGGGAGGGGGAAAAACTGTTTTTT	TRBD1	.	TRBV29-1	TRBJ1-4
CASSTQGEETQYF	TGTGCCAGCAGCACACAGGGGGAAGAGACCCAGTACTTC	TRBD1	.	TRBV9	TRBJ2-5
CASSLPSGTSGGNEQFF	TGTGCCAGCAGTTTACCTTCCGGGACTAGTGGTGGTAATGAGCAGTTCTTC	TRBD2	.	TRBV7-9	TRBJ2-1
CASSVDGGDTEAFF	TGTGCCAGCAGCGTAGACGGGGGGGACACTGAAGCTTTCTTT	.	.	TRBV9	TRBJ1-1
CASSPLTGGSYGYTF	TGTGCCAGCAGTCCACTTACAGGGGGATCCTATGGCTACACCTTC	TRBD1	.	TRBV6-5	TRBJ1-2
CASTEAWSTDTQYF	TGTGCCAGCACCGAAGCTTGGAGCACAGATACGCAGTATTTT	.	.	TRBV7-9	TRBJ2-3
CASSWDRGETYEQYF	TGCGCCAGCAGTTGGGACAGGGGAGAGACCTACGAGCAGTACTTC	TRBD1	.	TRBV5-1	TRBJ2-7
CASSPFMDSSSGNTIYF	TGTGCCAGCAGCCCCTTTATGGACAGTTCCTCTGGAAACACCATATATTTT	.	medium-sized	TRBV9	TRBJ1-3
CAISESTPVGSAYEQYF	TGTGCCATCAGTGAGTCGACCCCAGTGGGGTCCGCCTACGAGCAGTACTTC	.	.	TRBV10-3	TRBJ2-7
CASSPGYEQYF	TGTGCCAGCAGTCCAGGGTACGAGCAGTACTTC	.	.	TRBV27	TRBJ2-7
CASCSTDTQYF	TGTGCCAGCTGTAGCACAGATACGCAGTATTTT	.	.	TRBV6-5	TRBJ2-3
CASAGETQYF	TGTGCCTCGGCTGGGGAGACCCAGTACTTC	.	.	TRBV7-6	TRBJ2-5
CASRPLEANTEAFF	TGTGCCAGCCGACCTTTGGAGGCGAACACTGAAGCTTTCTTT	.	.	TRBV6-5	TRBJ1-1
CASSPGPHEQYF	TGTGCCAGCAGCCCCGGACCTCACGAGCAGTACTTC	.	.	TRBV6-5	TRBJ2-7
CASSLTLTEKLFF	TGTGCCAGCAGCTTAACGTTGACGGAAAAACTGTTTTTT	.	.	TRBV7-9	TRBJ1-4
CASSDSAGGGTEAFF	TGTGCCAGCAGTGACTCGGCGGGAGGGGGCACTGAAGCTTTCTTT	.	few	TRBV6-4	TRBJ1-1
CASSPSMGSTIYF	TGCGCCAGCAGCCCCTCAATGGGGAGCACCATATATTTT	.	.	TRBV4-3	TRBJ1-3
CASSSGAGPREAFF	TGTGCCAGCAGTTCTGGGGCCGGACCGAGAGAAGCTTTCTTT	.	.	TRBV6-6	TRBJ1-1
CASSQGTRGNNEQFF	TGCGCCAGCAGCCAAGGGACGAGGGGAAACAATGAGCAGTTCTTC	.	.	TRBV4-3	TRBJ2-1
CASSPIQGPPGNTIYF	TGTGCCAGTAGCCCGATACAGGGGCCCCCTGGAAACACCATATATTTT	TRBD1	.	TRBV19	TRBJ1-3
CASSFSLAGGTDTQYF	TGTGCCAGCAGTTTCTCGCTAGCGGGGGGCACAGATACGCAGTATTTT	TRBD2	.	TRBV28	TRBJ2-3
CATSRYGTGLDGYTF	TGTGCCACCAGCAGATATGGGACAGGGCTGGATGGCTACACCTTC	TRBD1	.	TRBV15	TRBJ1-2
CASSVVLIHGYTF	TGTGCCAGCAGCGTCGTCTTAATCCATGGCTACACCTTC	.	few	TRBV6-6	TRBJ1-2
CASSVDGRSQSGNTIYF	TGTGCCAGCAGCGTAGACGGTAGGAGTCAGAGTGGAAACACCATATATTTT	.	.	TRBV9	TRBJ1-3
CSVGASGTYEQYF	TGCAGCGTTGGGGCCAGCGGAACCTACGAGCAGTACTTC	.	once	TRBV29-1	TRBJ2-7
CASSEALVNSGNTIYF	TGTGCCAGCAGTGAAGCGCTTGTGAACTCTGGAAACACCATATATTTT	.	.	TRBV2	TRBJ1-3
CASSPLLGQGGTSGGTF	TGTGCCAGCAGCCCACTTTTAGGACAGGGAGGGACTAGCGGCGGCACCTTC	TRBD2	.	TRBV11-2	TRBJ2-7
CATQGAVETQYF	TGTGCCACCCAGGGGGCTGTAGAGACCCAGTACTTC	TRBD1	.	TRBV28	TRBJ2-5
CASNFDRGYGYTF	TGTGCCAGCAACTTCGATAGGGGCTATGGCTACACCTTC	.	.	TRBV21-1	TRBJ1-2